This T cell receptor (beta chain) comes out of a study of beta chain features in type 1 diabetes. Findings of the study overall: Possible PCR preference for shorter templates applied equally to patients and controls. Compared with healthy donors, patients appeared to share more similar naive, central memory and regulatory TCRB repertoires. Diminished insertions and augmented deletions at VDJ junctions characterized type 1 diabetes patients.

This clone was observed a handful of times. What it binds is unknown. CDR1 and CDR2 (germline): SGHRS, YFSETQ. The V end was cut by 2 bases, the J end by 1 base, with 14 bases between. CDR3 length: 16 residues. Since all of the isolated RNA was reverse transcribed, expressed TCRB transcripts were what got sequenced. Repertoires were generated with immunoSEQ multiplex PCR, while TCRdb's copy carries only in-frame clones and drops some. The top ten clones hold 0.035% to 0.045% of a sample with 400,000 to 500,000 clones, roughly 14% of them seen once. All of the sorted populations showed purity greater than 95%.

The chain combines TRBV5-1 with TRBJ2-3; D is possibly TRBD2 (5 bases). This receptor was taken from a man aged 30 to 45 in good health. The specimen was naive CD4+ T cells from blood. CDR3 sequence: CASSFGKGVRTDTQYF. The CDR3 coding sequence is TGCGCCAGCAGCTTCGGAAAGGGAGTACGCACAGATACGCAGTATTTT.